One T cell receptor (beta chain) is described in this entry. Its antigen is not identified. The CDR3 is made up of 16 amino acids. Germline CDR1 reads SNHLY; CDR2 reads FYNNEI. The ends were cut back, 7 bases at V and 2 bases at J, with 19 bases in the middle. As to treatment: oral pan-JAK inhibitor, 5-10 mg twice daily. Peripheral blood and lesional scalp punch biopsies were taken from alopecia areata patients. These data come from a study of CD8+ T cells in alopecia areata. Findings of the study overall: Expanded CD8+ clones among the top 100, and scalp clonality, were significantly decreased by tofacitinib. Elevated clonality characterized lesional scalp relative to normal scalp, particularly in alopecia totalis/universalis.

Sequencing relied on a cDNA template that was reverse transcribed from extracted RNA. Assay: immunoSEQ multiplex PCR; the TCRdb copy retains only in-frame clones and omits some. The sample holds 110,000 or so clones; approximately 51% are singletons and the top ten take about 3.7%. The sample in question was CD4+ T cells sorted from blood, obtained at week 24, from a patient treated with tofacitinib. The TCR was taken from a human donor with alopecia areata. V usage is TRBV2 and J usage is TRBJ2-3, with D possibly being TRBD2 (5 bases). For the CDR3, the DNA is TGTGCCAGCAAATTGATTCTAACTAGGGTCACAGATACGCAGTATTTT. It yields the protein CASKLILTRVTDTQYF.